Included here is one T cell receptor (beta chain) sequence, with context. The donors, aged roughly 6 to 90, were healthy Caucasians from Russia. Every sample had a minimum of 6.5 million PBMCs isolated. V dropped 3 bases and J dropped 4 bases, with 19 bases sitting between them. This CDR3 spans 16 amino acids. CDR1 and CDR2 from the germline V gene are SGHTA and FQGNSA. Using a J-beta primer mix together with a sample-barcoded 5' primer, a second PCR was run for 7 to 11 cycles. Each CDR3 protein is one row after TCRdb ran MiXCR on the 5' RACE reads. The sample includes 600,000 to 650,000 distinct CDR3 sequences, roughly 53% of them seen just once. This record belongs to a study of blood T cells in healthy people across ages.

This TCR was recovered from a man aged 55 to 70 in good health. V gene TRBV7-2 combines with J gene TRBJ2-7, with D possibly called TRBD1 or TRBD2 (5 bases each). Sample: blood. The CDR3 DNA reads as TGTGCCAGCAGCTTGGTCGGTGGGACGACGGGATACGAGCAGTACTTC. This sequence encodes CASSLVGGTTGYEQYF.